The TCR beta chain under discussion was sequenced for a study of graft-versus-host responses after intestinal transplantation. Study overall: Grafts were multivisceral, liver-intestinal, or isolated intestinal. Uniformly, recipients were administered anti-thymocyte globulin induction with subsequent tacrolimus and steroids for around 3 years.

The table came from immunoSEQ multiplex PCR; TCRdb's copy has only in-frame clones and leaves some out. The sample has approximately 75,000 clones, approximately 94% seen once; the top ten hold around 0.57%. This clone has just one count. The antigen is not known. General study findings and limits: Among recipient marrow samples, GvH clones were found; some appeared first in ileum or blood.

This CDR3 has 14 amino acids. Germline V gene data show CDR1 as SGDLS and CDR2 as YYNGEE. V shed 0 bases and J shed 5 bases, with 8 bases lying between them. The sequence came from a human donor who received an intestinal transplant. This specimen consisted of unstimulated CD8+ T cells sorted from spleen or lymph node cells, obtained before intestinal transplant. V usage is TRBV9 and J usage is TRBJ2-2; D is possibly TRBD1 or TRBD2 (5 bases each). Written as DNA, the CDR3 is TGTGCCAGCAGCGTAGGGGGACGTACCGGGGAGCTGTTTTTT. Translating gives CASSVGGRTGELFF.